This T cell receptor (beta chain) was recovered during a study of T cells in Graves' hyperthyroidism and ophthalmopathy. Note on this clonotype: Its matching antigen is unknown. Its ends do not fully match the called genes, so a read error is possible.

Researchers amplified the TCR beta CDR3 regions from RNA transcripts. Carried out on the TCR CDR3, a first-round RT-PCR used the HTBI primer set. TCRdb redid the calling of the multiplex PCR reads with MiXCR, one entry per CDR3 protein. This table has fewer than 650,000 distinct CDR3 sequences, over 45% appearing once. From germline, CDR1 is SGHVS and CDR2 FQNEAQ. CDR3 length: 19 amino acids. Points from the study as a whole: Blood shared most expanded thyroid clonotypes above 0.001.

The clonotype originates from an adult woman with Graves' disease, either hyperthyroidism or ophthalmopathy (not recorded which). The sample comprised peripheral blood or thyroid tissue (not recorded which). This chain joins TRBV7-8 and TRBJ1-1; TRBD1 agrees at 8 bases. CDR3 amino acids: CASSDGQGNRPPPNTEAFF. CDR3 bases: TGCGCCAGCAGCGACGGACAGGGCAATCGTCCGCCGCCGAACACTGAAGCTTTCTTT. Combining the CDR3 with reference TRBV7-8 and TRBJ1-1 gives the whole variable domain GAGVSQSPRYKVAKRGQDVALRCDPISGHVSLFWYQQALGQGPEFLTYFQNEAQLDKSGLPSDRFFAERPEGSVSTLKIQRTQQEDSAVYLCASSDGQGNRPPPNTEAFFGQGTRLTVV.